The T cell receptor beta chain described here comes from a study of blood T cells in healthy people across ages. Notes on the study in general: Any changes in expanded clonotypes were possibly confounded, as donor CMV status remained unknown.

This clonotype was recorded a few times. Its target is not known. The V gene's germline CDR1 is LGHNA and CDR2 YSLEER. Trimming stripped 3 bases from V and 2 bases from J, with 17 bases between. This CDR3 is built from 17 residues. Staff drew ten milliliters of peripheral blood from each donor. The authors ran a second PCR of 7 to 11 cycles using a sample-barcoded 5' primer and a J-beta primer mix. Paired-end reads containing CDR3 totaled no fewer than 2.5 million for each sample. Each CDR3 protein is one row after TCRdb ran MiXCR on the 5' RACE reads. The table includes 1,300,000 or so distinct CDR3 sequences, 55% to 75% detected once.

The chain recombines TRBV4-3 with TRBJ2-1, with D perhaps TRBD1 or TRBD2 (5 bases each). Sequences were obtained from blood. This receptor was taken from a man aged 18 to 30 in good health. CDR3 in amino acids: CASSQYNAGSPYNEQFF. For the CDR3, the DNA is TGCGCCAGCAGCCAGTACAACGCAGGGAGTCCCTACAATGAGCAGTTCTTC.